This entry lists 14 T cell receptor beta chains sequenced from one sample in a study of cytomegalovirus exposure and HLA in healthy donors. The PCR employed 60 Vbeta primers together with 13 Jbeta primers. Profiled with immunoSEQ multiplex PCR; TCRdb holds only in-frame clones, not every one. Seen here are about 200,000 clones, roughly 86% observed once, and the top ten hold roughly 1.8%. Sequenced: PBMCs. All receptors come from a woman aged 18-29 years in good health and CMV-seronegative.

The J gene is TRBJ2-1, the V gene TRBV29-1; D is undetermined. The germline V gene has CDR1 SQVTM and CDR2 ANQGSEA. The V gene lost 8 bases and the J gene lost 0 bases, with 14 bases spanning the gap. The CDR3 contains 14 residues. In DNA form, the CDR3 reads TGCAGCACCCGTATGGGCGACTCCTACAATGAGCAGTTCTTC. It translates to CSTRMGDSYNEQFF.

The rearrangement links TRBV27 to TRBJ2-1, with 9 bases aligning to TRBD2. CDR1 is MNHEY, CDR2 SMNVEV, per germline (reference sequence). The CDR3 is 13 amino acids. Trimming removed 4 bases from V and 10 bases from J; junction bases left unmatched: 5. For the CDR3, the DNA is TGTGCCAGCAGTTCACTAGGGACTAGCGAGCAGTTCTTC. Encoded protein: CASSSLGTSEQFF.

J is TRBJ2-5 and V is TRBV7-8; D perhaps matches TRBD2 (6 bases). V was shortened by 1 base and J by 2 bases, with 14 bases between the two germline ends. The CDR3 has 16 amino acids. Germline CDR1 reads SGHVS; CDR2 reads FQNEAQ. CDR3 nucleotide sequence: TGTGCCAGCAGCTTAGGCCACTTTAGCGGACAAGAGACCCAGTACTTC. It translates to CASSLGHFSGQETQYF.

The rearrangement links TRBV7-8 to TRBJ2-7; the D gene is possibly TRBD1 (6 bases). The CDR3 consists of 14 residues. V lost 3 bases to trimming and J lost 5 bases, with 14 bases between them. Germline V gene sequence: CDR1 SGHVS, CDR2 FQNEAQ. The CDR3 loop reads CASSFEEYRDEQYF. CDR3 DNA: TGTGCCAGCAGCTTCGAGGAATACAGGGACGAGCAGTACTTC. Together with reference TRBV7-8 and TRBJ2-7, the CDR3 gives the full variable domain: GAGVSQSPRYKVAKRGQDVALRCDPISGHVSLFWYQQALGQGPEFLTYFQNEAQLDKSGLPSDRFFAERPEGSVSTLKIQRTQQEDSAVYLCASSFEEYRDEQYFGPGTRLTVT.

The CDR3 DNA reads TGTGCCAGCAGCTTAAAGTCCGGACAGGGAGGGACCTACGAGCAGTACTTC. Translation: CASSLKSGQGGTYEQYF. The chain is built from TRBV5-4 and TRBJ2-7; tentative D call: TRBD1 (8 bases). Germline lookup yields CDR1 SGHNT and CDR2 YYREEE (reference sequence). This CDR3 comprises 17 residues. The V gene lost 2 bases and the J gene lost 2 bases, with 20 bases spanning the gap.

The J gene is TRBJ2-3, the V gene TRBV7-9, with 9 bases aligning to TRBD2. Germline CDR1 is SEHNR and CDR2 is FQNEAQ (reference sequence). V gave up 2 bases and J gave up 3 bases; unmatched junction bases: 12. The CDR3 covers 18 residues. The chain's CDR3 is CASSLTVAGAHRTDTQYF. CDR3 sequence (DNA): TGTGCCAGCAGCTTAACTGTAGCGGGGGCGCACAGGACAGATACGCAGTATTTT.

The chain combines TRBV6-1 with TRBJ2-7; TRBD2 matches 10 bases. J was trimmed by 0 bases and V by 4 bases; bases with no gene match: 3. Per germline, CDR1 MNHNS and CDR2 SASEGT. The CDR3 loop spans 15 amino acids. CDR3 protein: CASSGGTSVSYEQYF. CDR3 sequence (DNA): TGTGCCAGCAGTGGGGGGACTAGCGTCTCCTACGAGCAGTACTTC.

The V call is TRBV9, the J call TRBJ2-2; the match to TRBD1 covers 11 bases. Germline V gives CDR1 SGDLS, CDR2 YYNGEE. Trimming at V came to 4 bases and at J to 8 bases, leaving 16 bases not matched to a gene. The CDR3 contains 18 residues. The CDR3 nucleotides read TGTGCCAGCAGCCTGCGTACCGGGACAGGGGGTGCCCGGGGGGAGCTGTTTTTT. It is translated as CASSLRTGTGGARGELFF.

The chain couples TRBV29-1 to TRBJ1-4; tentative D call: TRBD1 (5 bases). Germline V gene lookup returns CDR1 SQVTM and CDR2 ANQGSEA. This CDR3 is built from 14 residues. Trimming removed 4 bases at V and 0 bases at J, with 9 bases between. In nucleotides, the CDR3 is TGCAGCGTTGGACAGAGTCCAACTAATGAAAAACTGTTTTTT. Its protein product is CSVGQSPTNEKLFF.

The chain is built from TRBV27 and TRBJ1-2; 8 bases are shared with TRBD1. Germline V gene lookup returns CDR1 MNHEY and CDR2 SMNVEV (reference sequence). The CDR3 extends over 13 amino acids. The trim removed 6 bases at V and 7 bases at J, leaving 7 bases unmatched. The CDR3 DNA follows: TGTGCCAGCAGCCGGACAGGGAATCTTGGCTACACCTTC. Protein: CASSRTGNLGYTF.

The V call is TRBV9, the J call TRBJ2-1; 7 bases line up with TRBD2. Germline assignment: CDR1 SGDLS and CDR2 YYNGEE. This CDR3 region has 15 residues. V lost 4 bases to trimming and J lost 5 bases; unmatched junction nucleotides: 9. The CDR3 here is CASSLEGLYDNEQFF. CDR3 DNA sequence: TGTGCCAGCAGCCTTGAGGGACTATACGACAATGAGCAGTTCTTC.

The V and J genes are TRBV28 and TRBJ1-5; TRBD1 matches at 7 bases. V trimming: 5 bases; J trimming: 0 bases; junction bases outside the gene matches: 4. Germline assignment: CDR1 MDHEN and CDR2 SYDVKM. CDR3 length: 15 residues. The CDR3 reads CASSRTGASNQPQHF. The DNA for the CDR3 is TGTGCCAGCAGTCGAACAGGGGCTAGCAATCAGCCCCAGCATTTT.

The rearrangement uses TRBV10-1 and TRBJ2-7; 8 positions match TRBD1. Per germline, CDR1 WNHNN and CDR2 SYGVQD (reference sequence). This CDR3 is 14 amino acids long. Trimming cost V 6 bases and J 5 bases; bases outside gene matches: 9. CDR3 bases: TGCGCCAGCAGCGGACAGGGTTTTTTCCACGAGCAGTACTTC. Its protein product is CASSGQGFFHEQYF.

In regard to this clone: Mismatch with germline at one junction end may stem from a read error. Other DNA sequences within the sample encode an identical CDR3. This chain connects TRBV6-5 to TRBJ1-1, with TRBD1 matching 10 bases. Germline V gene lookup returns CDR1 MNHEY and CDR2 SVGAGI. CDR3 size: 15 residues. DNA of the CDR3: TGTGCCAGCAGGGACGGGGGACAGGGGAACACTGAGGCTTTCTTT. It specifies CASRDGGQGNTEAFF.